The clone carrying this TCR beta chain was found a few times. This entry is derived from a study of technical replicates of blood from a few donors. The assay was immunoSEQ multiplex PCR, and TCRdb's table has in-frame clones only and misses some. Found here are under 100,000 clones, approximately 86% of them singletons; the top ten hold approximately 5%. The CDR3 is made up of 16 amino acids. Looked up from germline, CDR1 is GTSNPN and CDR2 is SVGIG (reference sequence). Trimming shortened V by 0 bases and J by 1 base, and 16 bases separated the two germline ends. Sequences were obtained from PBMCs. The chain couples TRBV30 to TRBJ2-7; D might be TRBD2 (6 bases). The source of this sequence is a human donor in good health. Some clones in this sample may be carry-over from other donors' samples. The DNA for the CDR3 is TGTGCCTGGAGTGTAGGGCAGTGGCGGGGATCCTACGAGCAGTACTTC. It encodes CAWSVGQWRGSYEQYF.